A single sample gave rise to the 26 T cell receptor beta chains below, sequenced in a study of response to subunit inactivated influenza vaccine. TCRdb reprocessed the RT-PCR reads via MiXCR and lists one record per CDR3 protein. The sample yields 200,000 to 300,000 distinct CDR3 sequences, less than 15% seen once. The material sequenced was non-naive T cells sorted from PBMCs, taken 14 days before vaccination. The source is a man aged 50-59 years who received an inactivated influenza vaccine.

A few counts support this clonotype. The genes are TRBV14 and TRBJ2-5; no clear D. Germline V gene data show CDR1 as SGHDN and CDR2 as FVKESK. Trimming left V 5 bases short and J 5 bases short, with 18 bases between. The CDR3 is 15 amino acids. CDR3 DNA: TGTGCCAGCAGCACAACGCAAGGGTTAGGCGAGACCCAGTACTTC. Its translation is CASSTTQGLGETQYF.

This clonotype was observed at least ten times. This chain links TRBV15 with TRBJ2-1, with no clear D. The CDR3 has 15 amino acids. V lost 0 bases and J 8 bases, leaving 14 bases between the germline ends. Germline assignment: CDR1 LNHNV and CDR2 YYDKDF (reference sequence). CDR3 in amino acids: CATSRDPRVGDEQFF. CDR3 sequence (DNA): TGTGCCACCAGCAGAGATCCCCGGGTTGGCGATGAGCAGTTCTTC.

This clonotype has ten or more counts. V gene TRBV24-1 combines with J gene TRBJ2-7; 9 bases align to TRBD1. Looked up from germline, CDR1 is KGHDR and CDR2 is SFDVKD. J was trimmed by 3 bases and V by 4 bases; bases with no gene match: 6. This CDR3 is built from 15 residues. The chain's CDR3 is CATSDPNRGLYEQYF. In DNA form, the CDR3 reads TGTGCCACCAGTGACCCAAACAGGGGGCTCTACGAGCAGTACTTC.

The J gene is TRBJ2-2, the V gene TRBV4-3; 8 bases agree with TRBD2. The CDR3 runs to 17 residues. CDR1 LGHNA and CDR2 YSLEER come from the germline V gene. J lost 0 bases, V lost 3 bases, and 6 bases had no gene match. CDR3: CASSQDPGLANTGELFF. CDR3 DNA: TGCGCCAGCAGCCAGGATCCGGGACTAGCGAACACCGGGGAGCTGTTTTTT.

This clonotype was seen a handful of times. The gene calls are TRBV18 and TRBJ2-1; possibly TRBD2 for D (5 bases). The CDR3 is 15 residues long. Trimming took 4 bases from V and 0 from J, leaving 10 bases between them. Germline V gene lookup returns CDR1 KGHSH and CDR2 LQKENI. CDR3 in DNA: TGTGCCAGCTCACGCGTAGGGAGCTCCTACAATGAGCAGTTCTTC. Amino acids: CASSRVGSSYNEQFF. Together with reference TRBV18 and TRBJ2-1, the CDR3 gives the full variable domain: NAGVMQNPRHLVRRRGQEARLRCSPMKGHSHVYWYRQLPEEGLKFMVYLQKENIIDESGMPKERFSAEFPKEGPSILRIQQVVRGDSAAYFCASSRVGSSYNEQFFGPGTRLTVL.

The CDR3: CASSRYLNYGRMSYTF. The CDR3 DNA reads as TGTGCCAGCAGCCGATACCTAAACTACGGGCGAATGAGCTACACCTTC. The J gene is TRBJ1-2, the V gene TRBV7-2; no reliable D call. Germline V gene lookup returns CDR1 SGHTA and CDR2 FQGNSA. V was shortened by 5 bases and J by 9 bases, with 25 bases between the two germline ends. The CDR3 runs 16 residues.

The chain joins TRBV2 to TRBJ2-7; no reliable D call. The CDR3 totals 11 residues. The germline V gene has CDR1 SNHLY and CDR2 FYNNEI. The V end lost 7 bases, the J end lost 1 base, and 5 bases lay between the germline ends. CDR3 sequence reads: CASKQSYEQYF. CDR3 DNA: TGTGCCAGCAAGCAGTCCTACGAGCAGTACTTC.

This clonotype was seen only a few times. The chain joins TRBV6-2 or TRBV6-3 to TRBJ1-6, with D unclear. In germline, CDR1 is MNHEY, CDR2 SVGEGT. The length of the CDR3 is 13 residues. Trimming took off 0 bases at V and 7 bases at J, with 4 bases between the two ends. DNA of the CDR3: TGTGCCAGCAGTTACTCGCCCAATTCACCCCTCCACTTT. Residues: CASSYSPNSPLHF.

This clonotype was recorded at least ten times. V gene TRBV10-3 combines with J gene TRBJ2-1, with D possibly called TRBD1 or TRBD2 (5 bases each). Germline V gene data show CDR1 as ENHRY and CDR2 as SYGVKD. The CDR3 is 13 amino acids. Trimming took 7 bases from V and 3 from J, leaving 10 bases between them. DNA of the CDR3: TGTGCCATCACGAGGGGCAACTACAATGAGCAGTTCTTC. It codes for CAITRGNYNEQFF.

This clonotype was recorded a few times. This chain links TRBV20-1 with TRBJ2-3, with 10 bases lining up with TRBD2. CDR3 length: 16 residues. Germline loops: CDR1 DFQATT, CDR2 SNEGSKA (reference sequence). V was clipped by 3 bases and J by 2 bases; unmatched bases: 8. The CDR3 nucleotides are TGCAGTGCTAGCGGGCTAGCGGGGGCCTACACAGATACGCAGTATTTT. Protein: CSASGLAGAYTDTQYF.

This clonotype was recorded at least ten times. CDR3 region: CASSLGVGYKPQHF. The DNA for the CDR3 is TGTGCCAGCAGTTTAGGGGTAGGGTACAAACCCCAGCATTTT. V gene TRBV12-3 or TRBV12-4 combines with J gene TRBJ1-5; D is uncertain. This CDR3 is built from 14 residues. Deletions cut 1 base from V and 10 bases from J, with 14 bases between.

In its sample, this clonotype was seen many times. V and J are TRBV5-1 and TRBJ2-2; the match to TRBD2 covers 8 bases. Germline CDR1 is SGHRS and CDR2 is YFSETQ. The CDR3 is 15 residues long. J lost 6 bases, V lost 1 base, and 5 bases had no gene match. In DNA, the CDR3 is TGCGCCAGCAGCTTGAGCGGGAGAGGCGCCGGGGAGCTGTTTTTT. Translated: CASSLSGRGAGELFF.

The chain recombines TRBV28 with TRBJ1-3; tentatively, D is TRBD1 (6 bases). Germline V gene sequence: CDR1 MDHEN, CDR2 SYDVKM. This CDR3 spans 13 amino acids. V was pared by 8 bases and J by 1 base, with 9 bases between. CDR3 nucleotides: TGTGCCAGCCACAGGGAATCTGGAAACACCATATATTTT. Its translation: CASHRESGNTIYF. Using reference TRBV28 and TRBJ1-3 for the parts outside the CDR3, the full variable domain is DVKVTQSSRYLVKRTGEKVFLECVQDMDHENMFWYRQDPGLGLRLIYFSYDVKMKEKGDIPEGYSVSREKKERFSLILESASTNQTSMYLCASHRESGNTIYFGEGSWLTVV.

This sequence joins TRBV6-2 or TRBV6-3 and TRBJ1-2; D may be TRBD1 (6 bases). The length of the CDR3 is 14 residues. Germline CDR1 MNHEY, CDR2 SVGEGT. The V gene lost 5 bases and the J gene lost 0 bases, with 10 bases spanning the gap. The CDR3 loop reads CASSPDRPNYGYTF. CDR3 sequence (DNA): TGTGCCAGCAGTCCGGACAGACCTAACTATGGCTACACCTTC.

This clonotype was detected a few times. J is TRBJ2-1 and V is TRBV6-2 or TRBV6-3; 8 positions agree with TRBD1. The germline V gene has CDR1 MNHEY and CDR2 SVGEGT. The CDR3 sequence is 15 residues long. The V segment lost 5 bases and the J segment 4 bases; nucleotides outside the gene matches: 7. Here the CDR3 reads CASSLTGTGYNEQFF. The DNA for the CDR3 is TGTGCCAGCAGTCTCACCGGGACAGGATACAATGAGCAGTTCTTC.

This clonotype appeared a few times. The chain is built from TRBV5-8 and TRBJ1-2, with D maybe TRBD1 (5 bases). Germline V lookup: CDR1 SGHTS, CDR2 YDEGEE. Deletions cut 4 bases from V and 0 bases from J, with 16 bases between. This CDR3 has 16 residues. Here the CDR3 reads CASSPARGTPNYGYTF. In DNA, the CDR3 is TGTGCCAGCAGCCCTGCTCGCGGGACCCCTAACTATGGCTACACCTTC.

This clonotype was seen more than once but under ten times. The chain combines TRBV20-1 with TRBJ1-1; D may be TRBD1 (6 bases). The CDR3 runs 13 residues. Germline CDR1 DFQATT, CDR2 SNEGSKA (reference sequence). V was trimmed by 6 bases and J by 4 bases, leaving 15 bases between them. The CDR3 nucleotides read TGCAGTGCCGGCACAGGGATCGGCACTGAAGCTTTCTTT. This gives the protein CSAGTGIGTEAFF.

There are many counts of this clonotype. The CDR3 bases are TGTGCCAGCAGGGAGACAGGATCTTCTAATGAAAAACTGTTTTTT. This codes for CASRETGSSNEKLFF. The genes are TRBV28 and TRBJ1-4; D possibly corresponds to TRBD1 (6 bases). Germline CDR1 MDHEN, CDR2 SYDVKM. Trimming took 6 bases from V and 3 from J, leaving 14 bases between them. The CDR3 is 15 amino acids.

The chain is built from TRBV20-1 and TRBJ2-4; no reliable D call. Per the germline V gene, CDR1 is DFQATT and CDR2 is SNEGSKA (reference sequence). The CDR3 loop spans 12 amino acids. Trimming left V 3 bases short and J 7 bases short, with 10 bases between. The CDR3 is CSASSPSNIQYF. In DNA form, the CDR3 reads TGCAGTGCTAGTTCACCCAGTAACATTCAGTACTTC.

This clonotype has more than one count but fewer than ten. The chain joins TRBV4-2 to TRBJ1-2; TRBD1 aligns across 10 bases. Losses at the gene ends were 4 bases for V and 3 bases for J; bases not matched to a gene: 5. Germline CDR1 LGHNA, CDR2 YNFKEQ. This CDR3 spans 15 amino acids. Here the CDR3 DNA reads TGTGCCAGCAGCCGGGAGACAGGGGGCGACTATGGCTACACCTTC. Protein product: CASSRETGGDYGYTF.

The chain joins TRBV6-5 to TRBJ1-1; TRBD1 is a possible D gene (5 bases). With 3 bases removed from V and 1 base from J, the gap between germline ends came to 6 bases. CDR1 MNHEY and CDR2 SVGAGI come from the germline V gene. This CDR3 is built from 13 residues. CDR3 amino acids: CASSYTGNTEAFF. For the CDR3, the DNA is TGTGCCAGCAGTTATACAGGGAACACTGAAGCTTTCTTT.

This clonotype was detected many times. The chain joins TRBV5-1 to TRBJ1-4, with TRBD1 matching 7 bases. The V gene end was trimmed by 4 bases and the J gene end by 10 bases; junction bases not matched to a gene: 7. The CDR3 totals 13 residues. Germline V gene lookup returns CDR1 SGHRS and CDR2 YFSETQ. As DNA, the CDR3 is TGCGCCAGCAGCCTCCGGGACAGAGGAAAACTGTTTTTT. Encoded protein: CASSLRDRGKLFF.

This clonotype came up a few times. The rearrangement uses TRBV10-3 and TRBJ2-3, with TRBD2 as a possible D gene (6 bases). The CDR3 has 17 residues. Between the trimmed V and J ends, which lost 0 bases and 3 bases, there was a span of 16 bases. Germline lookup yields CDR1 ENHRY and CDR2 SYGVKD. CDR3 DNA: TGTGCCATCAGTGAGTCGTATCAGCGGGTTGGTACAGATACGCAGTATTTT. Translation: CAISESYQRVGTDTQYF.

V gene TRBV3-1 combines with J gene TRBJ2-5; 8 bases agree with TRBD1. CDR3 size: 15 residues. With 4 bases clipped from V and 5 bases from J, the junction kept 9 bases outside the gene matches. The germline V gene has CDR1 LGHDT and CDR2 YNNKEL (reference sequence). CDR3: CASSLHPGGQETQYF. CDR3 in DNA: TGTGCCAGCAGCCTACACCCAGGGGGCCAGGAGACCCAGTACTTC.

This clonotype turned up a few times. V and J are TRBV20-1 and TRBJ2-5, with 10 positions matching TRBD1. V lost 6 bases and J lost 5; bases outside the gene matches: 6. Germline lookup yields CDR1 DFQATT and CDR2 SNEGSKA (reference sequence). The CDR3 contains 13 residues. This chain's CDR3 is CSAMTGGEETQYF. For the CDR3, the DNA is TGCAGTGCCATGACAGGGGGCGAGGAGACCCAGTACTTC.

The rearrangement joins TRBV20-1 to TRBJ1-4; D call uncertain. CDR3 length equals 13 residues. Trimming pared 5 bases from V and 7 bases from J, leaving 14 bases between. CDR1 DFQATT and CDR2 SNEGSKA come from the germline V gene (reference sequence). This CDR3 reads CSAPGGVREKLFF. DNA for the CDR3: TGCAGTGCTCCCGGCGGAGTTCGTGAAAAACTGTTTTTT.